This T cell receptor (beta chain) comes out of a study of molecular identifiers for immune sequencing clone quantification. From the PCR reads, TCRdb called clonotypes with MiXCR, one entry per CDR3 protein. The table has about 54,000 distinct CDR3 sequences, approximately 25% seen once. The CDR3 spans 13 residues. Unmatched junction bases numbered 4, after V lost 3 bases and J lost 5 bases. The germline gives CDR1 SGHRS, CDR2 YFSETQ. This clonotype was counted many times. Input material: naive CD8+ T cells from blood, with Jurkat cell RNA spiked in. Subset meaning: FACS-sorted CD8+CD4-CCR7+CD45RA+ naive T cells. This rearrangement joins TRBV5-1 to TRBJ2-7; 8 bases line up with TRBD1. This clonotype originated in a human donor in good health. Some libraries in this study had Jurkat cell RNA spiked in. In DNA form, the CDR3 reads TGCGCCAGCAGCTCCGGACAGGGCAACGAGCAGTACTTC. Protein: CASSSGQGNEQYF.